This is a list of T cell receptor beta chains from one sample in a study of CD8+CD57+ T cells in acquired aplastic anemia. From the reads, TCRdb called clonotypes with MiXCR, one entry per CDR3 protein. The repertoire holds roughly 250,000 distinct CDR3 sequences, around 82% seen once, with 35% to 50% in the top ten. Input material: sorted CD4+, CD8+, or CD8+CD57+ T cells (not recorded which) from PBMCs. These receptors came from a human donor with aplastic anemia. Both conserved end residues are part of each CDR3. A D gene is named only where the DNA matches it firmly. Size values are once, few and many counts, or a class for expanded clones, and some rows have none.

j_call	v_call	d_call	clone_size	cdr3_aa	cdr3_nt
TRBJ1-2	TRBV29-1	.	.	CSVAESNGYAF	TGCAGCGTTGCGGAAAGCAATGGCTACGCCTTC
TRBJ2-3	TRBV9	.	.	CASSVGGRAQIRNF	TGTGCCAGCAGCGTGGGGGGAAGAGCACAGATACGCAATTTT
TRBJ1-6	TRBV7-9	.	.	CASSLFTSPQNSPLHF	TGTGCCAGCAGCTTATTTACTTCCCCTCAAAATTCACCCCTCCACTTT
TRBJ2-1	TRBV7-8	TRBD2	.	CASSIAGGSYNQQFF	TGTGCCAGTAGTATAGCGGGAGGATCCTATAATCAGCAGTTCTTC
TRBJ2-3	TRBV2	.	.	CASSLGASGAGDTQYF	TGTGCCAGCAGTCTGGGGGCTAGCGGAGCCGGGGATACGCAGTATTTT
TRBJ2-3	TRBV2	TRBD2	once	CASSLAGGHDKLYF	TGTGCCAGCAGCTTAGCGGGAGGCCATGATAAGCTGTATTTT
TRBJ1-1	TRBV7-9	.	.	CASSLDRTCGANAFF	TGTGCCAGCAGCTTAGATCGGACATGCGGGGCTAACGCCTTCTTT
TRBJ1-5	TRBV19	.	.	CASSMMGVSNQPQHF	TGTGCCAGTAGTATGATGGGGGTTAGCAATCAGCCCCAGCATTTT
TRBJ2-1	TRBV24-1	.	once	CATSDRRNYNEQFF	TGTGCCACCAGTGATCGCCGGAACTACAATGAGCAGTTCTTC
TRBJ1-1	TRBV7-8	TRBD1	.	CASSFHPDGTAHAFF	TGTGCCAGCAGCTTTCATCCAGACGGGACAGCCCATGCCTTCTTT
TRBJ2-3	TRBV2	TRBD2	many	CSSGDGGPDTQYF	TGTAGCAGCGGGGACGGAGGTCCCGATACGCAGTATTTT
TRBJ1-2	TRBV7-2	.	.	CASSRERDGVVYGYTF	TGTGCCAGCAGCAGGGAGAGGGACGGGGTTGTATATGGCTACACCTTC
TRBJ1-5	TRBV11-3	.	.	CASSLAVTQPQHF	TGCGCCAGCAGCTTAGCTGTGACACAGCCCCAGCATTTT
TRBJ1-5	TRBV5-6	.	.	CASSLAGGQPQHF	TGTGCCAGCAGCTTAGCGGGAGGACAGCCCCAGCATTTT
TRBJ1-4	TRBV20-1	TRBD1	.	CSARPTDRDKGDEKLFF	TGCAGTGCTAGACCCACCGACAGGGACAAGGGAGATGAAAAACTGTTTTTT
TRBJ2-3	TRBV7-2	.	.	CASSQPLGTQYF	TGTGCCAGCAGCCAACCCCTAGGTACGCAGTATTTT
TRBJ2-3	TRBV7-8	TRBD2	few	CASSLAGGPDTGYF	TGTGCCAGCAGCTTGGCGGGGGGTCCCGACACGGGGTATTTT
TRBJ2-1	TRBV11-2	.	many	CASSLGTAYNEQFF	TGTGCCAGCAGCTTAGGGACAGCATACAATGAGCAGTTCTTC
TRBJ2-7	TRBV11-1	TRBD1	.	CASSLWGTGKVEQYF	TGTGCCAGCAGCCTGTGGGGGACAGGGAAGGTAGAGCAGTACTTC
TRBJ2-3	TRBV7-9	.	.	CAGGDASTTQQFF	TGTGCCGGCGGGGACGCTAGCACAACCCAGCAGTTCTTT
TRBJ1-1	TRBV9	.	.	CASSDYSIIPEAFF	TGTGCCAGCAGCGATTACAGCATCATTCCTGAAGCTTTCTTT
TRBJ2-7	TRBV6-1	.	.	CASKFTGEGEQYF	TGTGCCAGCAAGTTCACAGGGGAGGGCGAGCAGTACTTC
TRBJ2-1	TRBV7-9	.	.	CASSTADTHIVGQFF	TGTGCCAGCAGCACGGCAGATACGCACATTGTTGGGCAGTTCTTC
TRBJ1-6	TRBV7-2	TRBD1	few	CASSFTGANDSPLHF	TGTGCCAGCAGCTTTACAGGGGCTAATGATTCACCCCTCCACTTT
TRBJ1-5	TRBV7-8	.	.	CASSVLAGGSDTQF	TGTGCCAGCAGTGTCTTAGCGGGAGGTTCGGATACGCAGTTT
TRBJ2-3	TRBV24-1	.	.	CATSDLLTGTSTDTQYF	TGTGCCACCAGTGACCTATTGACCGGGACTAGCACAGATACGCAGTATTTT
TRBJ2-7	TRBV5-1	.	.	CASSLEDRKSEQYF	TGCGCCAGCAGCTTGGAAGATCGGAAGAGCGAGCAGTACTTC
TRBJ2-6	TRBV7-6	TRBD1	.	CASSSDRGHSPLVLTF	TGTGCCAGCAGCTCGGACAGGGGGCATTCACCCCTCGTCCTGACTTTC
TRBJ2-3	TRBV7-9	.	.	CASSHAGGGTQYF	TGTGCCAGCAGTCACGCGGGTGGGGGTACCCAGTATTTT
TRBJ2-1	TRBV15	TRBD1	few	CATSTFGTGNNEQFF	TGTGCCACCAGCACGTTCGGGACAGGGAACAATGAGCAGTTCTTC
TRBJ1-2	TRBV20-1	TRBD1	many	CSARDGDRDYGYTF	TGCAGTGCTAGAGACGGGGACAGGGACTATGGCTACACCTTC
TRBJ2-3	TRBV7-2	TRBD2	.	CASSEAGADTKYF	TGTGCCAGCAGCGAAGCGGGAGCAGATACGAAGTATTTT
TRBJ2-2	TRBV9	.	.	CASSRGEDPKTGELFF	TGTGCCAGCAGCAGAGGGGAAGATCCGAAGACCGGGGAGCTGTTTTTT
TRBJ2-1	TRBV9	.	.	CASSVGSNEQFF	TGTGCCAGCAGCGTAGGTAGCAATGAGCAGTTCTTC
TRBJ2-1	TRBV6-1	TRBD2	.	CASSDSGGAFDEQFF	TGTGCCAGCAGTGACAGCGGGGGGGCCTTTGATGAGCAGTTCTTC
TRBJ1-2	TRBV7-8	.	.	CASSLRGGRYTYYYTF	TGTGCCAGCAGCTTACGGGGCGGGCGCTATACCTATTATTACACCTTC
TRBJ1-1	TRBV5-5	.	.	CASGVAHVVLNTEAFF	TGTGCCAGCGGAGTGGCTCACGTCGTCTTGAACACTGAAGCTTTCTTT
TRBJ1-6	TRBV9	TRBD1	.	CASSVGRGQGDSPLHF	TGTGCCAGCAGCGTAGGGCGAGGACAGGGAGATTCACCCCTCCACTTT
TRBJ1-1	TRBV7-7	.	.	CASSMTGDAQAFFGF	.
TRBJ1-5	TRBV2	TRBD1	.	CASSQQGNQPQHF	TGTGCCAGCAGCCAACAGGGGAATCAGCCCCAGCATTTT
TRBJ1-1	TRBV7-9	.	few	CASSSSLEAFF	TGTGCCAGCAGCTCCTCCCTTGAAGCTTTCTTT
TRBJ1-2	TRBV9	.	.	CASSEAGASTDTF	TGTGCCAGCAGCGAAGCAGGTGCTAGCACAGATACGTTC
TRBJ2-1	TRBV2	TRBD2	few	CASSEVSGGSDEQFF	TGTGCCAGCAGTGAGGTCAGCGGGGGGAGCGATGAGCAGTTCTTC
TRBJ2-5	TRBV7-9	.	.	CASSRRSSQETEEF	TGTGCCAGCAGCAGGCGATCAAGCCAAGAGACCGAGGAGTTC